This TCR beta chain was observed in a study of blood T cell repertoires in COVID-19. Background on the study: From the United States, Italy and Spain came samples of acute and convalescent COVID-19. From T cells, B-cell-depleted T cells, or PBMCs came the material, which was cDNA or gDNA.

CDR3 length: 14 amino acids. CDR1 SNHLY and CDR2 FYNNEI come from the germline V gene. V was clipped by 3 bases and J by 14 bases; unmatched bases: 13. Original analysis: Amplification of reference gene primers was used by the study to estimate nucleated cell counts. TCRdb's table, derived via immunoSEQ multiplex PCR, lists solely in-frame clones and lacks some. V and J calls and clone size are those listed in that table; D and trimming were worked out from the DNA. The data contain around 75,000 clones, 88% of them seen just once; the ten biggest clones take up approximately 19%. Input material: peripheral blood. This receptor was taken from a human donor in a cohort sampled during active COVID-19. V usage is TRBV2 and J usage is TRBJ2-1, with 7 bases fitting TRBD2. This CDR3 is CASSEAPGGGSKFF. CDR3 DNA: TGTGCCAGCAGTGAGGCACCCGGGGGAGGGAGTAAGTTCTTC.